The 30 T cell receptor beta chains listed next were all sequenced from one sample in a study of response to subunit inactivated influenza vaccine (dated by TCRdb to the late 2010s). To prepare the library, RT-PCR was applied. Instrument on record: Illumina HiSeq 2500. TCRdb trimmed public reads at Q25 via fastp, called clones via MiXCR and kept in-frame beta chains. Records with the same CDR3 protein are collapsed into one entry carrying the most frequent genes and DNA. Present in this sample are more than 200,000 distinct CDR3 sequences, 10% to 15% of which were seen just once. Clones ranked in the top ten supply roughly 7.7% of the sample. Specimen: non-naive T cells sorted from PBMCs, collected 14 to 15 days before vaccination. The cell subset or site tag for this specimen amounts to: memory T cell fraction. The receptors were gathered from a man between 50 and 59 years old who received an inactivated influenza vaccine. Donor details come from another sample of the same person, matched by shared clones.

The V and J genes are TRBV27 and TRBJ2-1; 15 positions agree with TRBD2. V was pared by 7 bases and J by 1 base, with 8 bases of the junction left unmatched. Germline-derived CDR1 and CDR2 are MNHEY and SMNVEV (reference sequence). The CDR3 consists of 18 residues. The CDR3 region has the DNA TGTGCCAGCACCCCCGGACTAGCGGGGGGGGGTTCCTACAATGAGCAGTTCTTC. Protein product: CASTPGLAGGGSYNEQFF.

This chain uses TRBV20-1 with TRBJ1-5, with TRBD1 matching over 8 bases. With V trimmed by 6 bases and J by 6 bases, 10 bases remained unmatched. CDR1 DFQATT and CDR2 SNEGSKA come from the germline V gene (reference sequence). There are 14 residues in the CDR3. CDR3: CSAQTGDSSQPQHF. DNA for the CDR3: TGCAGTGCGCAGACAGGGGATTCGAGTCAGCCCCAGCATTTT.

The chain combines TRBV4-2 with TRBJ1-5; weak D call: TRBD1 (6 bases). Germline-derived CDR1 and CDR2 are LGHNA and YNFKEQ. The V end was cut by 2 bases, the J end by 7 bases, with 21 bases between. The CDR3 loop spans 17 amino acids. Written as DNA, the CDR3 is TGTGCCAGCAGCCAAAAGGCAGGGGAGGCCTACAGACAGCCCCAGCATTTT. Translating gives CASSQKAGEAYRQPQHF.

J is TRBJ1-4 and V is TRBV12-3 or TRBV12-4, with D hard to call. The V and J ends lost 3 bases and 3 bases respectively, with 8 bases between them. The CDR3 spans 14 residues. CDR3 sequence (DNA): TGTGCCAGCAGTTTTCCCGGATCTAATGAAAAACTGTTTTTT. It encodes CASSFPGSNEKLFF.

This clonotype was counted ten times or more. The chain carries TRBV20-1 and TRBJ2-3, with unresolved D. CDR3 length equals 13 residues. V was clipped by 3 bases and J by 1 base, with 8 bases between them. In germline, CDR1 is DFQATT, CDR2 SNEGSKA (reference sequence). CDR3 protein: CSARYQGTDTQYF. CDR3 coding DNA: TGCAGTGCTAGGTACCAGGGCACAGATACGCAGTATTTT.

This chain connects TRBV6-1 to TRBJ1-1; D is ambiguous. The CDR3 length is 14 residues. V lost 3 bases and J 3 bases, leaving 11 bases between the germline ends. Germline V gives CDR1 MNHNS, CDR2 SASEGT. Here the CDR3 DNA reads TGTGCCAGCAGTGAGGAGGACGGGGACACTGAAGCTTTCTTT. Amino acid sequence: CASSEEDGDTEAFF.

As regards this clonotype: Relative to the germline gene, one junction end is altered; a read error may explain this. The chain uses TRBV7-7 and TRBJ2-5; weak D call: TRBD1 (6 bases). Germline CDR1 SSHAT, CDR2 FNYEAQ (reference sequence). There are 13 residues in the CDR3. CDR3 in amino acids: CASSFSGEETQYF. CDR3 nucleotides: TGTGCTAGCAGCTTTTCAGGGGAAGAGACCCAGTACTTC.

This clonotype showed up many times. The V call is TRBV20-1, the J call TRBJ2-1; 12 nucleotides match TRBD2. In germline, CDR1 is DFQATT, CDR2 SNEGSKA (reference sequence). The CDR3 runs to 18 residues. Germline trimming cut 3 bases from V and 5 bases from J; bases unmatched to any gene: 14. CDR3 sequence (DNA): TGCAGTGCTAGTTATGATCCTAGCGGGAGGGTTAAGGACAATGAGCAGTTCTTC. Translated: CSASYDPSGRVKDNEQFF.

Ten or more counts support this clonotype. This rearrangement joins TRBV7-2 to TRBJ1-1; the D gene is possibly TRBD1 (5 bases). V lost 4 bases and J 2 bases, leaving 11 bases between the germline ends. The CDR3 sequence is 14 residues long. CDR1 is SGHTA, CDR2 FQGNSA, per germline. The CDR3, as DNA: TGTGCCAGCAGCTCGCAGGGCACCAACACTGAAGCTTTCTTT. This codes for CASSSQGTNTEAFF.

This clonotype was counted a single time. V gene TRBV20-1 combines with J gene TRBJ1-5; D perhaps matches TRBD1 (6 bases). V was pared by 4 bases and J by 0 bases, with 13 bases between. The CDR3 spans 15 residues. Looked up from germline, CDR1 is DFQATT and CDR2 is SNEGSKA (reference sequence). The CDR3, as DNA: TGCAGTGCTAAAACTACAGGGTCTAGCAATCAGCCCCAGCATTTT. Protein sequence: CSAKTTGSSNQPQHF.

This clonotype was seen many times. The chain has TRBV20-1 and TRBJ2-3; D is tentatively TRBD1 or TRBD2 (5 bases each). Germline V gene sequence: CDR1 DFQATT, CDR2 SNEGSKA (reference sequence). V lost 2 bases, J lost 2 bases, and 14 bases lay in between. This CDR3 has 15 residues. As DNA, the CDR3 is TGCAGTGCTAGACTCCCGAGGGGAGACACAGATACGCAGTATTTT. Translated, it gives CSARLPRGDTDTQYF.

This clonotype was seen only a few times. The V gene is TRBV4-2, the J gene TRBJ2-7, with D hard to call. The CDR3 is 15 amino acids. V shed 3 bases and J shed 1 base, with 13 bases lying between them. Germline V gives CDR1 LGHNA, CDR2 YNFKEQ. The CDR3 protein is CASSQRIGDSYEQYF. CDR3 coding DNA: TGTGCCAGCAGCCAGCGAATCGGAGATTCCTACGAGCAGTACTTC.

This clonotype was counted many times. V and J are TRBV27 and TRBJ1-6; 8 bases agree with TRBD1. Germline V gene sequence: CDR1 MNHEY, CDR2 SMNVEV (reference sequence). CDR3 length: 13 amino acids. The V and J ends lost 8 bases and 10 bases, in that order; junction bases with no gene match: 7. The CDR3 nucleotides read TGTGCCAGCGCGGACAGGGCAAACTCACCCCTCCACTTT. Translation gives CASADRANSPLHF.

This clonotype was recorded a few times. CDR3 in amino acids: CASRIRGTGELFF. CDR3 in DNA: TGTGCCAGCAGAATTCGGGGGACCGGGGAGCTGTTTTTT. The rearrangement links TRBV28 to TRBJ2-2; D is perhaps TRBD2 (6 bases). CDR1 is MDHEN, CDR2 SYDVKM, per germline. V dropped 6 bases and J dropped 5 bases, with 10 bases sitting between them. The CDR3 has 13 amino acids.

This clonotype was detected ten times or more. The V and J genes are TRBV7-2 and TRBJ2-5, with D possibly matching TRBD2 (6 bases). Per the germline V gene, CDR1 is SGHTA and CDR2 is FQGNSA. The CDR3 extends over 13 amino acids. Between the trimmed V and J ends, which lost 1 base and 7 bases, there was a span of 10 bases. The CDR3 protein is CASSLEGRGTQYF. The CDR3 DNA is TGTGCCAGCAGCTTAGAGGGGCGGGGGACCCAGTACTTC.

The CDR3 DNA follows: TGCGCCAGCAGCCAAGATCCCTCTAATTCTGGGGCCAACGTCCTGACTTTC. Its translation: CASSQDPSNSGANVLTF. V and J are TRBV4-3 and TRBJ2-6; no firm D call. The CDR3 is 17 residues long. The V and J ends lost 0 bases and 1 base respectively, with 10 bases between them. The germline V gene has CDR1 LGHNA and CDR2 YSLEER.

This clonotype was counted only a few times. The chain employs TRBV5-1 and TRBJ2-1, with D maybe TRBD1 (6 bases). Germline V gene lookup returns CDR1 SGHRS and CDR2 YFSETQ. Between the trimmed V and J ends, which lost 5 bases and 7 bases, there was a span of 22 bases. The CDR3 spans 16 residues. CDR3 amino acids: CASSFRPPGHGNEQFF. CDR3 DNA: TGCGCCAGCAGTTTCAGACCACCGGGACATGGTAATGAGCAGTTCTTC.

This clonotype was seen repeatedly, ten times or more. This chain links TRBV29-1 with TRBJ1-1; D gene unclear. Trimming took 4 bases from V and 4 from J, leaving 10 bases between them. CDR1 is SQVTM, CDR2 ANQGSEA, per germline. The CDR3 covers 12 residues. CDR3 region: CSVGLGSTEAFF. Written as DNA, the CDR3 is TGCAGCGTTGGACTGGGGAGCACTGAAGCTTTCTTT. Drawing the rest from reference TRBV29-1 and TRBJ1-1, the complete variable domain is SAVISQKPSRDICQRGTSLTIQCQVDSQVTMMFWYRQQPGQSLTLIATANQGSEATYESGFVIDKFPISRPNLTFSTLTVSNMSPEDSSIYLCSVGLGSTEAFFGQGTRLTVV.

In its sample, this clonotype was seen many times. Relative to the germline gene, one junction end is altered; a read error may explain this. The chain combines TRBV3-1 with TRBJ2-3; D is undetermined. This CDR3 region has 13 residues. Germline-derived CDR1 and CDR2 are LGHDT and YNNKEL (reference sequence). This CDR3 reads CASSQGPTDTQYF. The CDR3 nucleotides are TGCGCCAGCAGCCAAGGACCCACAGATACGCAGTATTTT.

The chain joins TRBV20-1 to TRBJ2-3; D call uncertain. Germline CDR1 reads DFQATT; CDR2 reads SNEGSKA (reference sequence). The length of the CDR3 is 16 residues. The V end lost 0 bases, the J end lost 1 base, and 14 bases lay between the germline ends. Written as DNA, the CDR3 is TGCAGTGCTAGAGATATGGGGTTTAGTGGCACAGATACGCAGTATTTT. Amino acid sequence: CSARDMGFSGTDTQYF.

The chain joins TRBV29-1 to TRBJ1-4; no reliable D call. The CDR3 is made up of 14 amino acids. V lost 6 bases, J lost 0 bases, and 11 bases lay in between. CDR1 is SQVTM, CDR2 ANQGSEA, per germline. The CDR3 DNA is TGCAGCGTCGCCCCGAGGGCAACTAATGAAAAACTGTTTTTT. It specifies CSVAPRATNEKLFF.

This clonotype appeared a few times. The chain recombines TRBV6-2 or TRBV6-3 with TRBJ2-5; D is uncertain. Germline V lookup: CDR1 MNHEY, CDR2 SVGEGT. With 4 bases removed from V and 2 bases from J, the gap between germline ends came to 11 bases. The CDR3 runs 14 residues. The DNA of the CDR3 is TGTGCCAGCAGTTCCAACATGCAACAAGAGACCCAGTACTTC. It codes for CASSSNMQQETQYF.

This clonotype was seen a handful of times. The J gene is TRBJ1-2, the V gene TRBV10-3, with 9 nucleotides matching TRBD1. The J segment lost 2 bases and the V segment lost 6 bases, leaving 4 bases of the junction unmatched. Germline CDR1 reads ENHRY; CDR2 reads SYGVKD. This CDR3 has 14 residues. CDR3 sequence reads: CAIRSGTGNYGYTF. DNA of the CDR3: TGTGCCATCAGATCCGGGACAGGGAACTATGGCTACACCTTC.

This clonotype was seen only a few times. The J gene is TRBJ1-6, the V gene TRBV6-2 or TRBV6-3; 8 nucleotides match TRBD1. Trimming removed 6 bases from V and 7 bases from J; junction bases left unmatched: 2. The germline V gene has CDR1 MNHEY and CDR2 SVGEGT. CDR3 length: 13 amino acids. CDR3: CASRDRENSPLHF. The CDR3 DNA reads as TGTGCCAGCAGGGACAGGGAGAATTCACCCCTCCACTTT.

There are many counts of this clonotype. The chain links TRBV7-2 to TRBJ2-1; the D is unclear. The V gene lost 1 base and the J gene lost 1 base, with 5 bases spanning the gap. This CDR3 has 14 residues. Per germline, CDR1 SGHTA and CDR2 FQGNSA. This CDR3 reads CASSLDGSYNEQFF. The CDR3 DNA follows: TGTGCCAGCAGCTTAGATGGATCCTACAATGAGCAGTTCTTC. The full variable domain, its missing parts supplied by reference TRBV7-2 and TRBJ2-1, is GAGVSQSPSNKVTEKGKDVELRCDPISGHTALYWYRQSLGQGLEFLIYFQGNSAPDKSGLPSDRFSAERTGGSVSTLTIQRTQQEDSAVYLCASSLDGSYNEQFFGPGTRLTVL.

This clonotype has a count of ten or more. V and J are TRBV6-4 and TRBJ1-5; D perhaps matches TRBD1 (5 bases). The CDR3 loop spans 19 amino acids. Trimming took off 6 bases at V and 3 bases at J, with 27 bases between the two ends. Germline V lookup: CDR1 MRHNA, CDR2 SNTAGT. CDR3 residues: CASSHGTTYGEVNNQPQHF. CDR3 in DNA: TGTGCCAGCAGCCACGGGACGACTTACGGGGAGGTGAACAATCAGCCCCAGCATTTT.

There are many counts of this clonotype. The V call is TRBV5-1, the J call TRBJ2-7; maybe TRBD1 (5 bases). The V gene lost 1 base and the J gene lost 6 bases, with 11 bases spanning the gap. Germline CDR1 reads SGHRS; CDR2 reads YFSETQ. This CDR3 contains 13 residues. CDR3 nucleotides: TGCGCCAGCAGCTTGACAGGAGTAAGCGAGCAGTACTTC. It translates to CASSLTGVSEQYF.

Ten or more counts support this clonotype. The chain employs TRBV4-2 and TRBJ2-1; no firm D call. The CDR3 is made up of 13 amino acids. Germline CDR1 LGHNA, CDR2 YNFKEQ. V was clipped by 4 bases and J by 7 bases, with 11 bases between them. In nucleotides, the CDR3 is TGTGCCAGCAGCCTAAGCCGAGGTAATGAGCAGTTCTTC. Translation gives CASSLSRGNEQFF.

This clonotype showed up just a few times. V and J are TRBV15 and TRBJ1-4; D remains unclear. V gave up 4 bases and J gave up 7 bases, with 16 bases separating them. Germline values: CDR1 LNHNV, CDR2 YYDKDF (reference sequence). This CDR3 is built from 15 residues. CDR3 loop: CATSNVGRMGEKLFF. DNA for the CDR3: TGTGCCACCAGCAATGTGGGCAGGATGGGTGAAAAACTGTTTTTT.

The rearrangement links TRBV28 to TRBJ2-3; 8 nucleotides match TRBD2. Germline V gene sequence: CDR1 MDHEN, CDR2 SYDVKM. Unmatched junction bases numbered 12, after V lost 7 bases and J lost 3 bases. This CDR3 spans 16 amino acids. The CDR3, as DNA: TGTGCCAGCATTCCGGGGGGGCACGATTTAACAGATACGCAGTATTTT. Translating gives CASIPGGHDLTDTQYF.